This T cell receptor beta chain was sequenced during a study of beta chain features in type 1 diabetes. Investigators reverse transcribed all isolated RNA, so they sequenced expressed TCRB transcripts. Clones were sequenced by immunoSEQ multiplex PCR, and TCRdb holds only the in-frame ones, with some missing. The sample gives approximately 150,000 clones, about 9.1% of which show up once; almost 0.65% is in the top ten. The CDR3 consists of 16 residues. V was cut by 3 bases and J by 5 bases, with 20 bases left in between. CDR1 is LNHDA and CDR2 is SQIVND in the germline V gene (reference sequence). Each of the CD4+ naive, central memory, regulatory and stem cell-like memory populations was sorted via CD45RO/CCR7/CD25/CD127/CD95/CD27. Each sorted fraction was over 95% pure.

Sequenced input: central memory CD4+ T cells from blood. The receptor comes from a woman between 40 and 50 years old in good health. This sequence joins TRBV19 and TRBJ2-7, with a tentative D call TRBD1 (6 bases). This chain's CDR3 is CASSIPGAGLLNEQYF. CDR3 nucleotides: TGTGCCAGTAGTATTCCAGGGGCAGGCCTTCTGAACGAGCAGTACTTC.